The clone carrying this T cell receptor (beta chain) was seen at least ten times. This specimen comes from a study of low-dose radiotherapy and immunotherapy resistance in tumors. About the research overall: Patients' oral aspirin dose was 300 mg daily across four cycles from cycle 1 day 1.

CDR1 is LNHDA and CDR2 is SQIVND in the germline V gene (reference sequence). V trimming: 5 bases; J trimming: 1 base; junction bases outside the gene matches: 12. The CDR3 covers 17 residues. Time point: after trial treatment. Treatment reported: LDRT plus nivolumab, ipilimumab, low-dose cyclophosphamide and aspirin (RACIN trial). Both TCRalpha and TCRbeta chains were reverse transcribed with V-gene-specific primers. TCR amplification involved 15 to 25 PCR cycles with a constant-region primer and V-primer adapter. Amplification (by in vitro transcription) was performed on isolated mRNA. One entry per CDR3 protein results from TCRdb running MiXCR on the reads. The repertoire holds about 80,000 distinct CDR3 sequences, roughly 17% seen once, with 1.1% to 1.5% in the top ten.

The chain combines TRBV19 with TRBJ2-3, with 7 bases that match TRBD2. The source material was PBMCs, sampled after low-dose radiotherapy plus immunotherapy. The clonotype originates from a male donor with prostate cancer. The CDR3 region is CASSPAWAGEGTDTQYF. CDR3 DNA: TGTGCCAGTAGTCCCGCCTGGGCGGGAGAAGGCACAGATACGCAGTATTTT.